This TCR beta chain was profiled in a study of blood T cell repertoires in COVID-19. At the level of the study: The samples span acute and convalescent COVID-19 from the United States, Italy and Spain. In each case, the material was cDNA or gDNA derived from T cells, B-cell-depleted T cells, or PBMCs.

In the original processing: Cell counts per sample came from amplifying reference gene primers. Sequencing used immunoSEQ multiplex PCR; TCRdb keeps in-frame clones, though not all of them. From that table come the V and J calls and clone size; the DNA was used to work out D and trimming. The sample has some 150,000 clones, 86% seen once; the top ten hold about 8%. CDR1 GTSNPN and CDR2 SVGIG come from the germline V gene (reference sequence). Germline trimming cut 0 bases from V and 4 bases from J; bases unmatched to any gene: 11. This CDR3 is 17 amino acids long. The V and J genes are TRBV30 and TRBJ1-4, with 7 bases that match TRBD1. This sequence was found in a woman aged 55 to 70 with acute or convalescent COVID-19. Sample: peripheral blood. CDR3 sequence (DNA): TGTGCCTGGAGTGTACAACGGACGGGACAGAGTAATGAAAAACTGTTTTTT. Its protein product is CAWSVQRTGQSNEKLFF.